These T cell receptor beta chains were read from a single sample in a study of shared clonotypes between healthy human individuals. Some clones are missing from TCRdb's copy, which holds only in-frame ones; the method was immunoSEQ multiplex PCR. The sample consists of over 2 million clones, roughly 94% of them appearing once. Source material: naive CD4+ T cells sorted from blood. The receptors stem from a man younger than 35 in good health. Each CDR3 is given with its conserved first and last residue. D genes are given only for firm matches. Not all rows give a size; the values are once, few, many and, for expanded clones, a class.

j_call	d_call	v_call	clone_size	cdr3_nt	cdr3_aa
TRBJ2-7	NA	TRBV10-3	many	TGTGCCATCAGTGTGGGGGACCCCAACCTCAATTACGAGCAGTACTTC	CAISVGDPNLNYEQYF
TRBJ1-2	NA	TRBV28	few	TGTGCCAGCAGTTCCGGGGGGGGCTATGGCTACACCTTC	CASSSGGGYGYTF
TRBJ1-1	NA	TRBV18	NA	TGTGCCAGCTCACCCCTGGCAGGGGCTGTAACACTGACTGAAGCTTTCTTT	CASSPLAGAVTLTEAFF
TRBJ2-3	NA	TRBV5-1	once	TGCGCCAGCAGTCAAACAGATACGCAGTATTTT	CASSQTDTQYF
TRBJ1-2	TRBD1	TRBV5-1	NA	TGCGCCAGCAGCACTGGACAGGGAACAAACTATGGCTACACCTTC	CASSTGQGTNYGYTF
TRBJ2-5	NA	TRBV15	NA	TGTGCCACCAGCTCCCCGGGACGACGCCAAGAGACCCAGTACTTC	CATSSPGRRQETQYF
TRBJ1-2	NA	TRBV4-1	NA	TGCGCCAGCAGCCGGGGGGGAGGAGGATCTGGCTACACCTTC	CASSRGGGGSGYTF
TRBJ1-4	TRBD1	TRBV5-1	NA	TGCGCCAGCAGCTTGCGTCTGACAGGGGGCTCAGAAAAACTGTTTTTT	CASSLRLTGGSEKLFF
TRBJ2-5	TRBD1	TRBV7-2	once	TGTGCCAGCAGCGGACAGGGGGCCGGAGAGACCCAGTACTTC	CASSGQGAGETQYF
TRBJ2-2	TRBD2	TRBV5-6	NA	TGTGCCAGCAGCTGGGGGACTAGCGGGAACACCGGGGAGCTGTTTTTT	CASSWGTSGNTGELFF
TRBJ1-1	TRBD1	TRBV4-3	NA	TGCGCCAGCAGCCAAGATTACAGGGGGAACACTGAAGCTTTCTTT	CASSQDYRGNTEAFF
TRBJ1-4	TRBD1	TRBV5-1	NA	TGCGCCAGCAGCTTGGAACCCGGGACAGGGGGTGAAAAACTGTTTTTT	CASSLEPGTGGEKLFF
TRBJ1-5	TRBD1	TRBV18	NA	TGTGCCAGCTCACTCTTGGGACAGGGGGTTCTGATTCAGCCCCAGCATTTT	CASSLLGQGVLIQPQHF
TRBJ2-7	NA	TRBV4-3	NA	TGCGCCAGCAGCCAAGAACCGAGGCACGAGCAGTACTTC	CASSQEPRHEQYF
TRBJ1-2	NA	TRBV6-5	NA	TGTGCCAGCAGTTACCCGACAGAGACCTATGGCTACACCTTC	CASSYPTETYGYTF
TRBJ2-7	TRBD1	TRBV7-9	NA	TGTGCCAGCAGCACGACAGGGGGAACCTACGAGCAGTACTTC	CASSTTGGTYEQYF
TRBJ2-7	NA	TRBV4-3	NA	TGCGCCAGCAGCCAATATTTTCTAGACGAGCAGTACTTC	CASSQYFLDEQYF
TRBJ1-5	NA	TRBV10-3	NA	TGTGCCATCAGTGGAGGGACGTTAAGCAATCAGCCCCAGCATTTT	CAISGGTLSNQPQHF
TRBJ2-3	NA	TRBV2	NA	TGTGCCAGCAGACCATCGGCTGATACGCAGTATTTT	CASRPSADTQYF
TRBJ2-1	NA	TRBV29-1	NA	TGCAGCGCTCGGGACGTTGAGCAGTTCTTC	CSARDVEQFF
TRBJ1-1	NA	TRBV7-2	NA	TGTGCCAGCAGCTTAGTGGGTCAACCTGGGACTGAAGCTTTCTTT	CASSLVGQPGTEAFF
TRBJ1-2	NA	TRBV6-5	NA	TGTGCCAGCAGAGCCGTTGAATGGTCGGGGGGCTACACCTTC	CASRAVEWSGGYTF
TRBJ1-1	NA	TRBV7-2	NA	TGTGCCAGCAGTTCACAGGGAGGAATGAACACTGAAGCTTTCTTT	CASSSQGGMNTEAFF
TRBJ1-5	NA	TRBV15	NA	TGTGCCACCAGCAGAGATAGAGGGGCGCAGGGTCAGCCCCAGCATTTT	CATSRDRGAQGQPQHF
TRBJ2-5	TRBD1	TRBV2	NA	TGTGCCAGCAGGAGGCCGGGACAGGGGGCCCTACAAGAGACCCAGTACTTC	CASRRPGQGALQETQYF
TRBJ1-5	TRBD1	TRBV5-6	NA	TGTGCCAGCAGCTCGGGACAGAGCAATCAGCCCCAGCATTTT	CASSSGQSNQPQHF
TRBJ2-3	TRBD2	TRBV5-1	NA	TGCGCCAGCAGCAACCCCCCGGGACTAGCGCAGGATACGCAGTATTTT	CASSNPPGLAQDTQYF
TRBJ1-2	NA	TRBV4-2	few	TGTGCCAGCAGCCCTCGGGACGGGGACTTCTATGGCTACACCTTC	CASSPRDGDFYGYTF
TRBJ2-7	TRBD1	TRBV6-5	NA	TGTGCCAGCAGACGATACAGGGGGCTCGCCGAACAGTACTTC	CASRRYRGLAEQYF
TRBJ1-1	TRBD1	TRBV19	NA	TGTGCCAGTAGACAGGGGGAAAACACTGAAGCTTTCTTT	CASRQGENTEAFF
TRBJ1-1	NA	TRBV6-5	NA	TGTGCCAGCACTAAACAGGGTAACACTGAAGCTTTCTTT	CASTKQGNTEAFF
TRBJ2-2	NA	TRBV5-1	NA	TGCGCCAGCAACCCCGCCGGTGAGAGGGAGCTGTTTTTT	CASNPAGERELFF
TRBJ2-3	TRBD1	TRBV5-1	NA	TGCGCCAGCAGCTTGGAAGGACAGGGCACAGATACGCAGTATTTT	CASSLEGQGTDTQYF
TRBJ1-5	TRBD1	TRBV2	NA	TGTGCCAGCAGATTACAGGGGACGGGTCAGCCCCAGCATTTT	CASRLQGTGQPQHF
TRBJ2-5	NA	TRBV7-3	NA	TGTGCCAGCAGCTTAGCGGAACAAGAGACCCAGTACTTC	CASSLAEQETQYF
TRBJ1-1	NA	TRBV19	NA	TGTGCCAGTAGCTCTGTTACCATGAACACTGAAGCTTTCTTT	CASSSVTMNTEAFF
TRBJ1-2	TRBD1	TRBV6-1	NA	TGTGCCAGCAGTGAAAGTGGGACAGGGCATGGCTACACCTTC	CASSESGTGHGYTF
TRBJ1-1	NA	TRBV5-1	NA	TGCGCCAGCAGCTTGGGGACAGCCCACGCTGAAGCTTTCTTT	CASSLGTAHAEAFF
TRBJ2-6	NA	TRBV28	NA	TGTGCCAGCAGTTTAAGGACGGCCTCTGGGGCCAACGTCCTGACTTTC	CASSLRTASGANVLTF
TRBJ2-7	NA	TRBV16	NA	TGTGCCAGCAGCCCGTCTACGGAGCGTACCTACGAGCAGTACTTC	CASSPSTERTYEQYF
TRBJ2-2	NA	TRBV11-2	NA	TGTGCCAGCAGCTTAGGGGGGAAAAAGGCCGGGGAGCTGTTTTTT	CASSLGGKKAGELFF
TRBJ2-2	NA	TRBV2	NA	TGTGCCAGCACGAGGGGAACGAACACCGGGGAGCTGTTTTTT	CASTRGTNTGELFF
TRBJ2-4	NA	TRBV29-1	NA	TGCAGCGCGACTCCGGGCGCCAAAAACATTCAGTACTTC	CSATPGAKNIQYF
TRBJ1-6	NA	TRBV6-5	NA	TGTGCCAGCAGTTATCAGGGGAACATTAATTCACCCCTCCACTTT	CASSYQGNINSPLHF
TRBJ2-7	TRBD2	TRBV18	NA	TGTGCCAGCTCACCAGCCAGCGGGAGATCCTACGAGCAGTACTTC	CASSPASGRSYEQYF
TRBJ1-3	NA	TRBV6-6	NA	TGTGCCAGCAGTTACGACCACCCTGGAAACACCATATATTTT	CASSYDHPGNTIYF